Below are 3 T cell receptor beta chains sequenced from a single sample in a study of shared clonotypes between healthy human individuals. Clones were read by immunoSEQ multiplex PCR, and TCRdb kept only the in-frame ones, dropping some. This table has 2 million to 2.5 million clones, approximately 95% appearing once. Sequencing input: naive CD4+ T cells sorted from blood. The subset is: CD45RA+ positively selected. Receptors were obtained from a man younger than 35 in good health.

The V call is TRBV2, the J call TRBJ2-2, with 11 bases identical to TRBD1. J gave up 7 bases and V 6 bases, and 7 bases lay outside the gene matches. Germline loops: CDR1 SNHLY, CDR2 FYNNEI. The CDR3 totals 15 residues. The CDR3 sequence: CASRGQGAGGGELFF. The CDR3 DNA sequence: TGTGCCAGCAGAGGACAGGGGGCAGGAGGCGGGGAGCTGTTTTTT.

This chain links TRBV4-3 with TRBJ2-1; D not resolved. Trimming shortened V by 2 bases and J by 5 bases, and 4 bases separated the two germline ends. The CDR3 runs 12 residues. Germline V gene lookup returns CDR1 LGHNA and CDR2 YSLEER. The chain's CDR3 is CASSQRNNEQFF. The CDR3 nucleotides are TGCGCCAGCAGCCAAAGGAACAATGAGCAGTTCTTC.

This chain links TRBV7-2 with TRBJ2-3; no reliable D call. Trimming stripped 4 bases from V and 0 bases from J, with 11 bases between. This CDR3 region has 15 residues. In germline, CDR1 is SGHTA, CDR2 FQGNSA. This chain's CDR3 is CASSSVWSSTDTQYF. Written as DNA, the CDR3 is TGTGCCAGCAGCTCCGTTTGGTCTAGCACAGATACGCAGTATTTT.